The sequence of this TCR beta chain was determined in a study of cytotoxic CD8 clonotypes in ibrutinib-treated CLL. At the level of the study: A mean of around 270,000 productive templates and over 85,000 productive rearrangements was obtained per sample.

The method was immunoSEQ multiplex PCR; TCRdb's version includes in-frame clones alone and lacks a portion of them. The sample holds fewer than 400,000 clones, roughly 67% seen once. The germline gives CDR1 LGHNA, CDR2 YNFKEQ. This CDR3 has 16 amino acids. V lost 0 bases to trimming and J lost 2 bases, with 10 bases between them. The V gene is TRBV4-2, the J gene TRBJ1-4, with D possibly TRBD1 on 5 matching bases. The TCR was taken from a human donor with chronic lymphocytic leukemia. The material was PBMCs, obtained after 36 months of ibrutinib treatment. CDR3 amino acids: CASSQDSGATNEKLFF. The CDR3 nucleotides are TGTGCCAGCAGCCAAGATTCCGGGGCTACTAATGAAAAACTGTTTTTT.